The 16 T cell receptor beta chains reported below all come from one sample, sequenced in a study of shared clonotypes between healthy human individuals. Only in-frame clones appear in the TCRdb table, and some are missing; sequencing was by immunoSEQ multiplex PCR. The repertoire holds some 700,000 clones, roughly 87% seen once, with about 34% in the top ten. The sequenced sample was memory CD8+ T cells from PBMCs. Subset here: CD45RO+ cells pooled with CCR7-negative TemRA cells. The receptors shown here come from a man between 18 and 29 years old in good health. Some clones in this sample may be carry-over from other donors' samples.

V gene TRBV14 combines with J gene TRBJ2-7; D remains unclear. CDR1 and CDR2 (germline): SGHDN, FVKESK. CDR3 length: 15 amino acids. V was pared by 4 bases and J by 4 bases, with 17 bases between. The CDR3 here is CASSLLAYGAYEQYF. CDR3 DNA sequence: TGTGCCAGCAGCCTCCTCGCCTACGGAGCTTACGAGCAGTACTTC.

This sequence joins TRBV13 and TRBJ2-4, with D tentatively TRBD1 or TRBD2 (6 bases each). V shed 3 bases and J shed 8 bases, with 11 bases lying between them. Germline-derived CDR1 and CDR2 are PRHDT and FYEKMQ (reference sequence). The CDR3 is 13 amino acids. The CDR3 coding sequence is TGTGCCAGCAGCTTTGGTAGGGGGGACATTCAGTACTTC. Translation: CASSFGRGDIQYF.

CDR3: CASSYSIGGRAFEQYF. Here the CDR3 DNA reads TGTGCCAGCAGTTACTCGATTGGAGGGAGAGCATTCGAGCAGTACTTC. The gene calls are TRBV6-5 and TRBJ2-7; D is possibly TRBD2 (6 bases). Germline V lookup: CDR1 MNHEY, CDR2 SVGAGI. Trimming took off 0 bases at V and 6 bases at J, with 18 bases between the two ends. The CDR3 is 16 amino acids.

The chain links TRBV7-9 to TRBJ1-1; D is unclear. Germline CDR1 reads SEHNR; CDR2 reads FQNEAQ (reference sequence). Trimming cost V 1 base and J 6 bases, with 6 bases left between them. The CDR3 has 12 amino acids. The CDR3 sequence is CASSLGKSEAFF. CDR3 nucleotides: TGTGCCAGCAGCTTAGGGAAGTCTGAAGCTTTCTTT.

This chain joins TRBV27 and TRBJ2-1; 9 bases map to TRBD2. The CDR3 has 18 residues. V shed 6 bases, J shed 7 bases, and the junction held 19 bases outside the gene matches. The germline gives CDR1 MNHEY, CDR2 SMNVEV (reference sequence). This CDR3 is CASSLDDSGRRDGNEQFF. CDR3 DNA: TGTGCCAGCAGCTTAGACGATAGCGGGAGAAGGGACGGAAATGAGCAGTTCTTC.

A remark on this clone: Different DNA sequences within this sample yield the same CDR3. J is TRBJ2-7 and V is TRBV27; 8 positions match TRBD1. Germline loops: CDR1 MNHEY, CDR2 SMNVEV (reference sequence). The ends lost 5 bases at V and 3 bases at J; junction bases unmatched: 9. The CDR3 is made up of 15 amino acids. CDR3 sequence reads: CASSTTGTGLYEQYF. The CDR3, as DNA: TGTGCCAGCAGTACCACCGGGACAGGACTCTACGAGCAGTACTTC.

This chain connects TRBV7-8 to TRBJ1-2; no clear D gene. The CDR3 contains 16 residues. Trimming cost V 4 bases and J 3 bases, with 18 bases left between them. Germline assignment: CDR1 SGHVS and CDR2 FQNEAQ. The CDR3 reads CASSSAVGIGYYGYTF. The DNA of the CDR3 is TGTGCCAGCAGCTCGGCAGTAGGAATCGGGTACTATGGCTACACCTTC.

The CDR3 bases are TGTGCCATCAGCTGGGACACCTACAATGAGCAGTTCTTC. Translated: CAISWDTYNEQFF. The chain employs TRBV10-3 and TRBJ2-1; the D gene is possibly TRBD1 (6 bases). V was pared by 6 bases and J by 2 bases, with 8 bases between. The germline V gene encodes CDR1 ENHRY and CDR2 SYGVKD. The CDR3 totals 13 residues.

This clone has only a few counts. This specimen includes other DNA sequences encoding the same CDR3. The CDR3 DNA reads TGTGCCAGCAGCTTATGGCGAGGGGAGACCCAGTACTTC. Protein sequence: CASSLWRGETQYF. V and J are TRBV11-2 and TRBJ2-5, with D possibly TRBD2 on 5 matching bases. CDR3 length equals 13 residues. Germline V lookup: CDR1 SGHAT, CDR2 FQNNGV. Trimming stripped 2 bases from V and 5 bases from J, with 9 bases between.

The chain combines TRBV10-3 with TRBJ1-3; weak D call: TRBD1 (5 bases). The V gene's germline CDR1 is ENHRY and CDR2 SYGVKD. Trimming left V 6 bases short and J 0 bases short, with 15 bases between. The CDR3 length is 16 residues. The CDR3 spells CAIRVGTESSGNTIYF. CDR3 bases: TGTGCCATCAGGGTCGGGACGGAAAGCTCTGGAAACACCATATATTTT.

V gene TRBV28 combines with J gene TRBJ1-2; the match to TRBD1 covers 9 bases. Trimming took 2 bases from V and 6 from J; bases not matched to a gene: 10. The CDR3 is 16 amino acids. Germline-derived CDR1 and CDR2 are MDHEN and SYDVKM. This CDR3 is CASSLTRTGEGDGYTF. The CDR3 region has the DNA TGTGCCAGCAGTTTAACGCGGACAGGGGAAGGTGATGGCTACACCTTC.

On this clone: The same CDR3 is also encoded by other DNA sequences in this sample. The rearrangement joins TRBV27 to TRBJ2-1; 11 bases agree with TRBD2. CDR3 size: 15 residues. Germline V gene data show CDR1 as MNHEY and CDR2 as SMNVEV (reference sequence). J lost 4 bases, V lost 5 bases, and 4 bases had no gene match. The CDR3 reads CASSPGTSGYNEQFF. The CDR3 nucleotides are TGTGCCAGCAGTCCCGGGACTAGCGGATACAATGAGCAGTTCTTC.

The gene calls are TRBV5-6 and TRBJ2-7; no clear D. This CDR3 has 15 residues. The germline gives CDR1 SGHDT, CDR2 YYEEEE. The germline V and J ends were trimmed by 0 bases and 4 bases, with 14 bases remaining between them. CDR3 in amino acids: CASSLGGRKLYEQYF. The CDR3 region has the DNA TGTGCCAGCAGCTTGGGAGGTAGGAAACTTTACGAGCAGTACTTC.

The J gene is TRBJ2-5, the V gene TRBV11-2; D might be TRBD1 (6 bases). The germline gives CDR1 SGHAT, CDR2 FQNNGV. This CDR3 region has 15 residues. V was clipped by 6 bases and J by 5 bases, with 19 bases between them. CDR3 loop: CASRRSIGGRETQYF. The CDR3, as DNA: TGTGCCAGCAGACGATCCATAGGGGGTAGGGAGACCCAGTACTTC.

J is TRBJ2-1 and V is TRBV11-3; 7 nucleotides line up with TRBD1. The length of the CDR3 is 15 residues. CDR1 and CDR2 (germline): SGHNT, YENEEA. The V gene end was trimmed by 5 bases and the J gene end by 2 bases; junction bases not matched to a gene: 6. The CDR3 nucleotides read TGTGCCAGCAGCGGCAGGGGGAGCACCTACAATGAGCAGTTCTTC. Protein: CASSGRGSTYNEQFF. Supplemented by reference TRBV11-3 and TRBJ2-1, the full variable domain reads EAGVVQSPRYKIIEKKQPVAFWCNPISGHNTLYWYLQNLGQGPELLIRYENEEAVDDSQLPKDRFSAERLKGVDSTLKIQPAELGDSAVYLCASSGRGSTYNEQFFGPGTRLTVL.

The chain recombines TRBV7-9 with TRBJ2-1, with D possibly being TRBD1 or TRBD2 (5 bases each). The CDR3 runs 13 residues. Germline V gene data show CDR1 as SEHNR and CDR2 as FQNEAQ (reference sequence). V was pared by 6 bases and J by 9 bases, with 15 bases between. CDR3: CASRGASRVEQFF. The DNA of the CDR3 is TGTGCCAGCAGAGGGGCTAGCAGGGTTGAGCAGTTCTTC.